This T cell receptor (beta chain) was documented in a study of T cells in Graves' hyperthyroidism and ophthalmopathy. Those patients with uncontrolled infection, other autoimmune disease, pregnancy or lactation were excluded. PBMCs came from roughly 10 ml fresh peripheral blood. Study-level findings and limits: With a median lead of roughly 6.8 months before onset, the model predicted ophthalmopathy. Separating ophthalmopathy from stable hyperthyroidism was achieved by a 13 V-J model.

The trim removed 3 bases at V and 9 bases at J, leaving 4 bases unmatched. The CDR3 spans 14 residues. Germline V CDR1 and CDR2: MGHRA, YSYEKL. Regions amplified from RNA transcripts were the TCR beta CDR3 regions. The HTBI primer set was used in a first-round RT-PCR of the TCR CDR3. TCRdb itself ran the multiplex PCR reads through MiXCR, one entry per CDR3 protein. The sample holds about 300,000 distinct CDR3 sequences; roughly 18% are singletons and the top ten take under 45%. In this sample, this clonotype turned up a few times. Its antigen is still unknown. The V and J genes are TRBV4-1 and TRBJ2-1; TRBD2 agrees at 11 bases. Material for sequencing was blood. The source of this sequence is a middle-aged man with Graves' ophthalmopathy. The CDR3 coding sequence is TGCGCCAGCAGCCACCCGGGACTAGCGGCTGAGCAGTTCTTC. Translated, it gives CASSHPGLAAEQFF.